The 28 T cell receptor beta chains in this list originate from one sample, sequenced in a study of T cells in Graves' hyperthyroidism and ophthalmopathy. RNA transcripts provided the source from which TCR beta CDR3 regions were amplified. HTBI primers were employed in a first-round RT-PCR of the TCR CDR3. TCRdb processed the multiplex PCR reads anew with MiXCR; each CDR3 protein has one entry. Of 560,000 or so distinct CDR3 sequences in the sample, nearly 20% were seen once. Sequenced sample: blood. These receptor sequences come from a man aged 40-49 years with Graves' ophthalmopathy.

This clonotype appeared many times. This chain connects TRBV7-6 to TRBJ2-2; a weak D match, TRBD2 (5 bases). With 1 base removed from V and 3 bases from J, the gap between germline ends came to 9 bases. This CDR3 is built from 15 residues. The germline CDR1 and CDR2 sequences are SGHVS and FNYEAQ. The DNA for the CDR3 is TGTGCCAGCAGCTTAGTGGGGAGCTACACCGGGGAGCTGTTTTTT. Translating gives CASSLVGSYTGELFF.

This chain links TRBV6-2 or TRBV6-3 with TRBJ2-7; 7 bases fit TRBD1. This CDR3 spans 13 amino acids. Losses at the gene ends were 10 bases for V and 4 bases for J; bases not matched to a gene: 10. Germline V gene lookup returns CDR1 MNHEY and CDR2 SVGEGT. CDR3 in amino acids: CANRGRTTYEQYF. CDR3 nucleotide sequence: TGTGCCAACAGGGGCCGGACCACTTACGAGCAGTACTTC.

This clonotype was found a few times. This chain joins TRBV6-5 and TRBJ2-3; a weak D match, TRBD2 (5 bases). This CDR3 comprises 15 residues. The germline V gene has CDR1 MNHEY and CDR2 SVGAGI. V was pared by 2 bases and J by 2 bases, with 11 bases between. CDR3 in amino acids: CASSYRSGYTDTQYF. In DNA, the CDR3 is TGTGCCAGCAGTTACCGGTCGGGATACACAGATACGCAGTATTTT.

This clonotype was counted ten times or more. The chain joins TRBV5-1 to TRBJ1-3; a weak D match, TRBD1 (5 bases). The V end lost 4 bases, the J end lost 1 base, and 9 bases lay between the germline ends. The CDR3 loop spans 14 amino acids. Germline lookup yields CDR1 SGHRS and CDR2 YFSETQ. The CDR3 sequence: CASSPGGSGNTIYF. The CDR3 region has the DNA TGCGCCAGCAGCCCCGGGGGATCTGGAAACACCATATATTTT. Full variable domain (remainder filled in from reference TRBV5-1 and TRBJ1-3): KAGVTQTPRYLIKTRGQQVTLSCSPISGHRSVSWYQQTPGQGLQFLFEYFSETQRNKGNFPGRFSGRQFSNSRSEMNVSTLELGDSALYLCASSPGGSGNTIYFGEGSWLTVV.

The gene calls are TRBV7-2 and TRBJ2-7; 8 bases agree with TRBD2. Germline V lookup: CDR1 SGHTA, CDR2 FQGNSA. V was pared by 1 base and J by 5 bases, with 16 bases of the junction left unmatched. The CDR3 sequence is 18 residues long. The CDR3 sequence is CASSLGRGSGSVSDEQYF. CDR3 coding DNA: TGTGCCAGCAGCTTAGGTCGGGGCAGCGGGAGTGTTTCGGACGAGCAGTACTTC.

This clonotype was detected only a few times. This chain links TRBV27 with TRBJ1-5; a weak D match, TRBD1 (5 bases). Germline values: CDR1 MNHEY, CDR2 SMNVEV (reference sequence). The CDR3 spans 15 residues. V lost 2 bases and J 0 bases, leaving 8 bases between the germline ends. For the CDR3, the DNA is TGTGCCAGCAGTTTAGCAGGGTATAGCAATCAGCCCCAGCATTTT. Protein sequence: CASSLAGYSNQPQHF.

Remarks on this clonotype: This may be a read error: a much more frequent sequence differs by one nucleotide. V and J are TRBV3-1 and TRBJ1-2; TRBD1 matches 11 bases. The CDR3 runs 15 residues. The germline V gene encodes CDR1 LGHDT and CDR2 YNNKEL (reference sequence). The CDR3 protein is CASSQGTGGVYDYTF. CDR3 sequence (DNA): TGTGCCAGCAGCCAAGGGACAGGGGGCGTTTATGACTACACCTTC.

The chain joins TRBV10-3 to TRBJ1-2, with D perhaps TRBD1 (5 bases). The CDR3 is made up of 15 amino acids. V was trimmed by 5 bases and J by 3 bases, leaving 16 bases between them. The germline V gene has CDR1 ENHRY and CDR2 SYGVKD. As DNA, the CDR3 is TGTGCCATCAGTCCCGGGACCCTGAAGGACTATGGCTACACCTTC. It is translated as CAISPGTLKDYGYTF.

The chain couples TRBV9 to TRBJ2-2, with a weak D call TRBD2 (6 bases). Trimming shortened V by 3 bases and J by 5 bases, and 14 bases separated the two germline ends. The CDR3 spans 15 residues. CDR1 SGDLS and CDR2 YYNGEE come from the germline V gene. The CDR3 region is CASSAGGRGTGELFF. CDR3 DNA sequence: TGTGCCAGCAGCGCCGGGGGTAGGGGAACCGGGGAGCTGTTTTTT. The full variable domain, in which reference TRBV9 and TRBJ2-2 provide the parts outside the CDR3, is DSGVTQTPKHLITATGQRVTLRCSPRSGDLSVYWYQQSLDQGLQFLIQYYNGEERAKGNILERFSAQQFPDLHSELNLSSLELGDSALYFCASSAGGRGTGELFFGEGSRLTVL.

This clonotype turned up a few times. CDR3 DNA: TGTGCCACCAGGTCCCCCGGGTACACAGATACGCAGTATTTT. It encodes CATRSPGYTDTQYF. The V and J genes are TRBV24-1 and TRBJ2-3; no clear D. This CDR3 has 14 residues. Trimming removed 7 bases at V and 2 bases at J, with 12 bases between. Germline CDR1 is KGHDR and CDR2 is SFDVKD.

This clonotype was counted only a few times. The CDR3 DNA sequence: TGTGCCAGCAGCTTGATTCGACAGAACACCGGGGAGCTGTTTTTT. Translation gives CASSLIRQNTGELFF. The chain links TRBV7-8 to TRBJ2-2, with D unresolved. Germline V lookup: CDR1 SGHVS, CDR2 FQNEAQ. CDR3 length equals 15 residues. Trimming removed 3 bases from V and 1 base from J, with 9 bases in between. Drawing the rest from reference TRBV7-8 and TRBJ2-2, the complete variable domain is GAGVSQSPRYKVAKRGQDVALRCDPISGHVSLFWYQQALGQGPEFLTYFQNEAQLDKSGLPSDRFFAERPEGSVSTLKIQRTQQEDSAVYLCASSLIRQNTGELFFGEGSRLTVL.

This clonotype was seen a few times. The germline gene is not matched at one end of the junction; a read error may be the cause. The CDR3 loop reads CASSLRDGQETQHF. CDR3 DNA sequence: TGTGCCAGCAGCTTACGGGACGGGCAAGAGACCCAGCACTTC. This chain connects TRBV11-3 to TRBJ2-5; D tentatively fits TRBD1 or TRBD2 (5 bases each). CDR1 and CDR2 from the germline V gene are SGHNT and YENEEA. The CDR3 has 14 residues.

This clonotype was recorded at least ten times. The CDR3: CASRIGGRGAGGTQYF. The CDR3 DNA is TGTGCCAGCAGGATCGGGGGCAGGGGAGCGGGAGGGACCCAGTACTTC. The chain joins TRBV28 to TRBJ2-5; 9 nucleotides match TRBD2. The CDR3 totals 16 residues. Unmatched junction bases numbered 15, after V lost 6 bases and J lost 7 bases. Germline CDR1 is MDHEN and CDR2 is SYDVKM. Full variable domain (missing parts from reference TRBV28 and TRBJ2-5): DVKVTQSSRYLVKRTGEKVFLECVQDMDHENMFWYRQDPGLGLRLIYFSYDVKMKEKGDIPEGYSVSREKKERFSLILESASTNQTSMYLCASRIGGRGAGGTQYFGPGTRLLVL.

The V call is TRBV27, the J call TRBJ2-5; D is undetermined. Germline V gene data show CDR1 as MNHEY and CDR2 as SMNVEV (reference sequence). Trimming took off 6 bases at V and 0 bases at J, with 14 bases between the two ends. This CDR3 contains 15 residues. CDR3 in amino acids: CASSPLSSDQETQYF. CDR3 coding DNA: TGTGCCAGCAGCCCTCTCTCTTCCGACCAAGAGACCCAGTACTTC.

The rearrangement joins TRBV6-5 to TRBJ1-4; D is uncertain. V dropped 4 bases and J dropped 8 bases, with 11 bases sitting between them. The CDR3 totals 13 residues. CDR1 is MNHEY and CDR2 is SVGAGI in the germline V gene. CDR3: CASSSLIREKLFF. The CDR3, as DNA: TGTGCCAGCAGTTCACTCATCAGGGAAAAACTGTTTTTT.

V usage is TRBV19 and J usage is TRBJ2-2; 7 bases are a match to TRBD1. This CDR3 region has 14 residues. The germline CDR1 and CDR2 sequences are LNHDA and SQIVND (reference sequence). V dropped 7 bases and J dropped 3; count of bases not matched to a gene: 5. The CDR3 sequence: CASKEQGYTGELFF. In nucleotides, the CDR3 is TGTGCCAGTAAAGAACAGGGGTACACCGGGGAGCTGTTTTTT.

This clonotype was detected many times. The gene calls are TRBV12-3 or TRBV12-4 and TRBJ1-1, with D maybe TRBD1 (6 bases). V was cut by 1 base and J by 1 base, with 10 bases left in between. The CDR3 runs to 15 residues. DNA of the CDR3: TGTGCCAGCAGTTTAGTCCGGGGGCGGAACACTGAAGCTTTCTTT. This translates into CASSLVRGRNTEAFF.

CDR3 in amino acids: CASRPKGTGGEKLFF. In DNA, the CDR3 is TGTGCCAGCAGGCCCAAAGGGACAGGGGGAGAAAAACTGTTTTTT. This chain links TRBV7-9 with TRBJ1-4, with TRBD1 matching over 11 bases. Looked up from germline, CDR1 is SEHNR and CDR2 is FQNEAQ (reference sequence). The CDR3 runs 15 residues. Losses at the gene ends were 6 bases for V and 8 bases for J; bases not matched to a gene: 8.

This clonotype came up a few times. The chain uses TRBV12-3 or TRBV12-4 and TRBJ1-1, with a tentative D call TRBD1 (6 bases). Trimming took 4 bases from V and 14 from J, leaving 11 bases between them. This CDR3 region has 10 residues. The CDR3 is CASSSRTVFF. DNA of the CDR3: TGTGCCAGCAGTTCCCGGACAGTCTTCTTT.

This clonotype has a count of ten or more. The chain has TRBV2 and TRBJ2-5, with D tentatively TRBD1 (5 bases). CDR3 size: 14 residues. Germline V gene lookup returns CDR1 SNHLY and CDR2 FYNNEI. V lost 7 bases and J 1 base, leaving 13 bases between the germline ends. The CDR3 region is CASTDGHPQETQYF. As DNA, the CDR3 is TGTGCCAGCACCGACGGACATCCCCAAGAGACCCAGTACTTC.

The chain uses TRBV6-1 and TRBJ2-7; 9 bases map to TRBD1. CDR3 length equals 15 residues. V lost 6 bases and J lost 5; bases outside the gene matches: 11. Germline V gives CDR1 MNHNS, CDR2 SASEGT. CDR3 protein: CASRGRDRVVDEQYF. As DNA, the CDR3 is TGTGCCAGCAGGGGCAGGGACAGGGTAGTCGACGAGCAGTACTTC.

This chain links TRBV20-1 with TRBJ2-7; D possibly corresponds to TRBD2 (5 bases). Per the germline V gene, CDR1 is DFQATT and CDR2 is SNEGSKA (reference sequence). This CDR3 is built from 13 residues. The V and J ends lost 3 bases and 3 bases respectively, with 12 bases between them. CDR3 DNA: TGCAGTGCTAGCCGGGATTGGAACTACGAGCAGTACTTC. Its translation is CSASRDWNYEQYF.

This clonotype was counted only a few times. The chain is built from TRBV6-1 and TRBJ2-3, with 11 bases lining up with TRBD1. Germline CDR1 reads MNHNS; CDR2 reads SASEGT. The trim removed 6 bases at V and 7 bases at J, leaving 12 bases unmatched. The CDR3 contains 16 residues. CDR3 sequence reads: CASRHQDRGRSNTQYF. DNA for the CDR3: TGTGCCAGCAGACACCAGGACAGGGGGCGATCAAATACGCAGTATTTT.

This clonotype was seen repeatedly, ten times or more. The chain has TRBV5-1 and TRBJ2-3; TRBD1 agrees at 7 bases. Germline CDR1 reads SGHRS; CDR2 reads YFSETQ. Unmatched junction bases numbered 16, after V lost 3 bases and J lost 6 bases. CDR3 length equals 17 residues. The DNA of the CDR3 is TGCGCCAGCAGCTGGGAACGCCCGGACAGGCTGTGGGATACGCAGTATTTT. Protein sequence: CASSWERPDRLWDTQYF.

This clonotype came up a few times. The genes are TRBV6-1 and TRBJ1-1, with D hard to call. From germline, CDR1 is MNHNS and CDR2 SASEGT. CDR3 length: 13 residues. Trimming cost V 2 bases and J 2 bases, with 6 bases left between them. The chain's CDR3 is CASSEKTNTEAFF. The CDR3 DNA reads TGTGCCAGCAGTGAAAAGACTAACACTGAAGCTTTCTTT.

The sample holds many counts of this clonotype. The chain recombines TRBV20-1 with TRBJ2-7; 8 positions match TRBD2. Germline V CDR1 and CDR2: DFQATT, SNEGSKA (reference sequence). V was clipped by 3 bases and J by 3 bases; unmatched bases: 4. The CDR3 spans 13 residues. In DNA, the CDR3 is TGCAGTGCTAGTGGGCTAGCGGGCTACGAGCAGTACTTC. This translates into CSASGLAGYEQYF.

The chain is built from TRBV9 and TRBJ1-1; D gene uncertain. With 4 bases removed from V and 1 base from J, the gap between germline ends came to 14 bases. From germline, CDR1 is SGDLS and CDR2 YYNGEE. The CDR3 covers 15 residues. CDR3 loop: CASSPSSSSNTEAFF. CDR3 DNA: TGTGCCAGCAGCCCCTCCTCCTCCTCGAACACTGAAGCTTTCTTT.

This clonotype was detected once. The CDR3 DNA reads TGCGCCAGCAGGCCTGACAGGGGACAAGAGACCCAGTACTTC. Its protein product is CASRPDRGQETQYF. The rearrangement joins TRBV5-1 to TRBJ2-5, with 8 bases matching TRBD1. CDR3 size: 14 residues. Germline lookup yields CDR1 SGHRS and CDR2 YFSETQ. V lost 5 bases and J lost 2; bases outside the gene matches: 5.